This T cell receptor (beta chain) was documented in a study of T cell repertoires in cytomegalovirus infection. Study at large: CMV infection plus the matching HLA type was flagged by public TCR beta signatures. Whole-study results and caveats: What dominated the ex vivo response were HLA-C-restricted CMV-specific TCR beta clonotypes. The study identified carriers of CMV plus the relevant HLA from cumulative public TCR beta family frequency.

This clonotype came up a few times. Its specificity is unknown. The length of the CDR3 is 14 residues. Trimming took 4 bases from V and 1 from J, leaving 8 bases between them. CDR1 and CDR2 from the germline V gene are SGHRS and YFSETQ. One entry per CDR3 protein results from TCRdb running MiXCR on the reads. Among 100,000 to 150,000 distinct CDR3 sequences listed, approximately 24% were seen once. This TCR was recovered from a human donor in good health (CMV status not recorded). Some clones in this sample may be carry-over from other donors' samples. The gene calls are TRBV5-1 and TRBJ2-2, with no clear D. Sequencing used PBMCs, sequenced either directly or after in vitro stimulation (not recorded which). CDR3 sequence: CASSSLLNTGELFF. The CDR3 nucleotides are TGCGCCAGCAGCAGCCTCCTGAACACCGGGGAGCTGTTTTTT.